This TCR beta chain was profiled in a study of early T cells in non-severe SARS-CoV-2 infection. The CDR3 has 12 residues. With 4 bases removed from V and 9 bases from J, the gap between germline ends came to 10 bases. Per germline, CDR1 GTSNPN and CDR2 SVGIG (reference sequence). In the library, individual cDNA molecules carried attached unique molecular identifiers. TCRdb called the 5' RACE reads again in MiXCR, with one record for every CDR3 protein. The sample comprises about 64,000 distinct CDR3 sequences, around 18% of which are singletons, and more than 7.5% rests with the top ten. This TCR was sampled from an adult who was a healthcare worker with PCR-confirmed SARS-CoV-2 infection or an uninfected control (not recorded which). This chain connects TRBV30 to TRBJ1-6; perhaps TRBD1 as D (5 bases). This specimen was whole blood, taken at baseline. This CDR3 is CAWTGGLSPLHF. Written as DNA, the CDR3 is TGTGCCTGGACTGGGGGTCTTTCACCCCTCCACTTT.